A single sample gave rise to the 7 T cell receptor beta chains below, sequenced in a study of blood T cell repertoires in COVID-19. Generated by immunoSEQ multiplex PCR, the TCRdb table keeps only in-frame clones and is missing some. The sample carries 400,000 to 450,000 clones, around 86% recorded once. Sequenced: peripheral blood. Source of these receptors: a woman younger than 45 with active or convalescent COVID-19.

The chain carries TRBV11-2 and TRBJ1-6, with D perhaps matching TRBD1 (5 bases). The CDR3 covers 16 residues. The ends were cut back, 6 bases at V and 10 bases at J, with 22 bases in the middle. CDR1 SGHAT and CDR2 FQNNGV come from the germline V gene. The CDR3 region is CASSPGQPLLRSPLHF. The CDR3 region has the DNA TGTGCCAGCAGTCCAGGGCAGCCCCTTCTTCGGTCACCCCTCCACTTT.

This chain joins TRBV2 and TRBJ2-4; D uncertain. Per the germline V gene, CDR1 is SNHLY and CDR2 is FYNNEI. This CDR3 spans 13 amino acids. Trimming shortened V by 5 bases and J by 2 bases, and 7 bases separated the two germline ends. The CDR3 is CASSQETKNIQYF. The CDR3 DNA follows: TGTGCCAGCAGTCAGGAAACCAAAAACATTCAGTACTTC.

This clone was observed a handful of times. The V and J genes are TRBV6-1 and TRBJ2-7; a possible D gene is TRBD1 (7 bases). Trimming removed 2 bases at V and 4 bases at J, with 12 bases between. CDR3 size: 14 residues. Germline CDR1 and CDR2: MNHNS and SASEGT. The CDR3 is CASSEQEGAYEQYF. The CDR3 DNA follows: TGTGCCAGCAGTGAACAGGAGGGGGCTTACGAGCAGTACTTC.

As for this clone: The sample holds other DNA sequences that translate to the same CDR3. The chain is built from TRBV19 and TRBJ2-7, with TRBD2 as a possible D gene (6 bases). The CDR3 totals 14 residues. CDR1 is LNHDA and CDR2 is SQIVND in the germline V gene (reference sequence). Trimming took off 1 base at V and 0 bases at J, with 7 bases between the two ends. CDR3 amino acids: CASSIAGSSYEQYF. The CDR3 DNA reads as TGTGCCAGTAGTATAGCCGGGAGCTCCTACGAGCAGTACTTC.

V gene TRBV4-1 combines with J gene TRBJ1-5; D not resolved. The CDR3 is made up of 13 amino acids. Germline V gene sequence: CDR1 MGHRA, CDR2 YSYEKL. Trimming removed 4 bases from V and 2 bases from J, with 6 bases in between. CDR3 sequence reads: CASSRVGNQPQHF. The CDR3, as DNA: TGCGCCAGCAGCCGAGTCGGCAATCAGCCCCAGCATTTT.

The J gene is TRBJ2-2, the V gene TRBV29-1; a possible D gene is TRBD1 (6 bases). The ends were cut back, 6 bases at V and 5 bases at J, with 10 bases in the middle. Germline V gives CDR1 SQVTM, CDR2 ANQGSEA. This CDR3 spans 12 amino acids. CDR3 DNA sequence: TGCAGCGTCTCCCAGGGGACCGGGGAGCTGTTTTTT. Protein product: CSVSQGTGELFF.

The chain is built from TRBV18 and TRBJ1-1; D might be TRBD1 (5 bases). Germline V gene data show CDR1 as KGHSH and CDR2 as LQKENI. The CDR3 extends over 17 amino acids. Trimming shortened V by 2 bases and J by 1 base, and 17 bases separated the two germline ends. The CDR3 here is CASSPGGGTLRNTEAFF. For the CDR3, the DNA is TGTGCCAGCTCACCAGGGGGGGGGACCCTGAGGAACACTGAAGCTTTCTTT.